The next 27 T cell receptor beta chains were all read from a single sample in a study of T-cell reconstitution after alpha-beta-depleted transplantation in children. Study-level results: After one year, T-cell counts and TCRbeta diversity mostly came from new T cells.

It was with unique molecular identifiers that the TCRbeta library was prepared. MiXCR, run by TCRdb on the PCR reads, gives a single entry per CDR3 protein. Of 330,000 or so distinct CDR3 sequences in the sample, around 7.1% were seen once. The antigens of these receptors remain unknown. Sequenced here: peripheral blood, sampled 360 days after TCRalphabeta/CD19-depleted stem cell transplant. These TCRs come from a female patient aged 2 to 10 who had a stem cell transplant for Fanconi anemia, so the T cells may come from the graft donor.

The V gene is TRBV6-1, the J gene TRBJ2-6, with 7 bases fitting TRBD1. CDR3 length equals 17 residues. V lost 4 bases to trimming and J lost 0 bases; unmatched junction nucleotides: 6. The germline V gene has CDR1 MNHNS and CDR2 SASEGT. CDR3 nucleotides: TGTGCCAGCAGTGGGACAGGTTCTAGCTCTGGGGCCAACGTCCTGACTTTC. Protein: CASSGTGSSSGANVLTF.

At least ten counts were recorded for this clonotype. The genes are TRBV29-1 and TRBJ1-2; 8 positions agree with TRBD1. The CDR3 loop spans 13 amino acids. In germline, CDR1 is SQVTM, CDR2 ANQGSEA. Trimming took 5 bases from V and 4 from J; bases not matched to a gene: 6. The CDR3 bases are TGCAGCGTTCAGGGACAGGATTCCTATGGCTACACCTTC. Its translation is CSVQGQDSYGYTF.

This clonotype has ten or more counts. V gene TRBV20-1 combines with J gene TRBJ2-1, with D possibly matching TRBD2 (7 bases). Trimming cost V 3 bases and J 12 bases, with 15 bases left between them. Germline V gives CDR1 DFQATT, CDR2 SNEGSKA (reference sequence). The CDR3 runs to 12 residues. CDR3 amino acids: CSASLVGGAQFF. For the CDR3, the DNA is TGCAGTGCTAGTCTCGTTGGGGGGGCGCAGTTCTTC.

This clonotype was seen repeatedly, ten times or more. The chain uses TRBV7-2 and TRBJ2-1, with 8 bases identical to TRBD2. Germline V gene sequence: CDR1 SGHTA, CDR2 FQGNSA. The CDR3 extends over 16 amino acids. V shed 1 base, J shed 4 bases, and the junction held 6 bases outside the gene matches. DNA of the CDR3: TGTGCCAGCAGCTTAGAGGGCGGGGGGACTTACAATGAGCAGTTCTTC. Its translation is CASSLEGGGTYNEQFF.

This clonotype was recorded many times. This chain uses TRBV4-1 with TRBJ2-5; tentative D call: TRBD1 (6 bases). V was cut by 1 base and J by 7 bases, with 10 bases left in between. Germline V gene data show CDR1 as MGHRA and CDR2 as YSYEKL. The CDR3 loop spans 13 amino acids. DNA for the CDR3: TGCGCCAGCAGCCAAGGGCAGGGGAGGACCCAGTACTTC. This encodes CASSQGQGRTQYF.

This clonotype has at least ten counts. The gene calls are TRBV7-2 and TRBJ2-1; no clear D gene. Deletions cut 5 bases from V and 5 bases from J, with 1 base between. Germline CDR1 SGHTA, CDR2 FQGNSA. The CDR3 is made up of 10 amino acids. CDR3 DNA sequence: TGTGCCAGCAGCCACAATGAGCAGTTCTTC. Protein: CASSHNEQFF.

At least ten counts were recorded for this clonotype. The J gene is TRBJ2-7, the V gene TRBV29-1; 14 positions agree with TRBD2. V lost 5 bases to trimming and J lost 3 bases; unmatched junction nucleotides: 15. CDR1 is SQVTM and CDR2 is ANQGSEA in the germline V gene. The CDR3 spans 18 residues. The chain's CDR3 is CSVTGTGGLAGALYEQYF. The CDR3 nucleotides read TGCAGCGTTACCGGGACAGGGGGACTAGCGGGGGCCCTCTACGAGCAGTACTTC.

This clonotype has more than one count but fewer than ten. The V and J genes are TRBV4-1 and TRBJ1-1; 8 nucleotides align to TRBD1. V lost 4 bases, J lost 8 bases, and 9 bases stayed unmatched. This CDR3 has 14 residues. Germline V lookup: CDR1 MGHRA, CDR2 YSYEKL. The CDR3 loop is CASSRGQGGGEAFF. In nucleotides, the CDR3 is TGCGCCAGCAGCCGAGGACAGGGCGGGGGAGAAGCTTTCTTT.

This chain connects TRBV2 to TRBJ2-2, with D perhaps being TRBD1 or TRBD2 (5 bases each). The germline gives CDR1 SNHLY, CDR2 FYNNEI. The CDR3 has 14 residues. V lost 5 bases and J 6 bases, leaving 13 bases between the germline ends. CDR3 sequence reads: CASSILGTPGELFF. CDR3 coding DNA: TGTGCCAGCAGTATCCTTGGGACCCCCGGGGAGCTGTTTTTT.

Ten or more counts support this clonotype. The rearrangement uses TRBV5-1 and TRBJ2-2; TRBD1 aligns across 9 bases. The V and J ends lost 2 bases and 1 base, in that order; junction bases with no gene match: 15. Germline V CDR1 and CDR2: SGHRS, YFSETQ. The CDR3 sequence is 20 residues long. The DNA for the CDR3 is TGCGCCAGCAGCTTCTTCTGGGGGGACAGGGTACAGTGGAACACCGGGGAGCTGTTTTTT. It translates to CASSFFWGDRVQWNTGELFF.

V gene TRBV4-2 combines with J gene TRBJ2-7; D might be TRBD2 (5 bases). The CDR3 has 13 amino acids. CDR1 LGHNA and CDR2 YNFKEQ come from the germline V gene. With 4 bases removed from V and 2 bases from J, the gap between germline ends came to 9 bases. The CDR3 nucleotides are TGTGCCAGCAGCCCCGGGATTACCTACGAGCAGTACTTC. It specifies CASSPGITYEQYF.

This clonotype was detected a few times. The chain links TRBV6-5 to TRBJ1-3; no clear D gene. This CDR3 is built from 13 residues. CDR1 MNHEY and CDR2 SVGAGI come from the germline V gene. Trimming took 0 bases from V and 8 from J, leaving 8 bases between them. The CDR3 spells CASSYSIGDTIYF. CDR3 sequence (DNA): TGTGCCAGCAGTTACTCGATTGGGGACACCATATATTTT.

This clonotype was counted between two and nine times. This sequence joins TRBV5-4 and TRBJ2-7, with D possibly being TRBD1 or TRBD2 (5 bases each). This CDR3 has 18 residues. CDR1 and CDR2 (germline): SGHNT, YYREEE (reference sequence). Trimming removed 2 bases at V and 7 bases at J, with 28 bases between. In nucleotides, the CDR3 is TGTGCCAGCAGCTTACCATTCCGCCAACCGGGACCCCCTCCGGAGCAGTACTTC. Translation: CASSLPFRQPGPPPEQYF.

At least ten counts were recorded for this clonotype. V usage is TRBV28 and J usage is TRBJ1-3, with D hard to call. Germline-derived CDR1 and CDR2 are MDHEN and SYDVKM. The CDR3 spans 15 residues. With 5 bases removed from V and 4 bases from J, the gap between germline ends came to 15 bases. Here the CDR3 DNA reads TGTGCCAGCAGTGCTAACCTAGGGCGGGGAAACACCATATATTTT. Amino acids: CASSANLGRGNTIYF.

Note on this clonotype: Since a much larger clone is just one base distant, this may be a read error. This chain joins TRBV10-3 and TRBJ1-1, with TRBD1 matching over 7 bases. There are 19 residues in the CDR3. Trimming took 8 bases from V and 0 from J; bases not matched to a gene: 21. Germline V gene lookup returns CDR1 ENHRY and CDR2 SYGVKD. CDR3 sequence: CAIVARNRGGIVVNTEAFF. The DNA of the CDR3 is TGTGCCATCGTAGCCCGAAACAGGGGTGGGATCGTTGTGAACACTGAAGCTTTCTTT.

Many counts were recorded for this clonotype. The chain combines TRBV15 with TRBJ2-5; possibly TRBD1 for D (6 bases). V was cut by 1 base and J by 5 bases, with 11 bases left in between. CDR1 LNHNV and CDR2 YYDKDF come from the germline V gene (reference sequence). The CDR3 extends over 14 amino acids. CDR3 residues: CATSRGRDTETQYF. Written as DNA, the CDR3 is TGTGCCACCAGCAGAGGCAGGGACACTGAGACCCAGTACTTC.

This clonotype has only a few counts. The chain is built from TRBV27 and TRBJ1-2; a weak D match, TRBD1 (5 bases). This CDR3 spans 13 amino acids. Looked up from germline, CDR1 is MNHEY and CDR2 is SMNVEV (reference sequence). Trimming removed 5 bases at V and 4 bases at J, with 11 bases between. The CDR3, as DNA: TGTGCCAGCAGTACGGGACCGGCCTATGGCTACACCTTC. Its translation: CASSTGPAYGYTF.

This clonotype was seen ten or more times. This chain uses TRBV4-3 with TRBJ1-6; D possibly corresponds to TRBD1 (5 bases). The CDR3 runs to 15 residues. Germline V gene lookup returns CDR1 LGHNA and CDR2 YSLEER. With 0 bases removed from V and 9 bases from J, the gap between germline ends came to 12 bases. The CDR3 nucleotides read TGCGCCAGCAGCCAAGATGGGGCAGGGCTTTCACCCCTCCACTTT. Its protein is CASSQDGAGLSPLHF.

This clonotype was observed at least ten times. The chain recombines TRBV29-1 with TRBJ2-3, with 8 positions matching TRBD1. The CDR3 is 16 amino acids. Germline CDR1 reads SQVTM; CDR2 reads ANQGSEA. V was pared by 4 bases and J by 4 bases, with 13 bases of the junction left unmatched. CDR3 sequence (DNA): TGCAGCGTTGGCCCAACAGGGGGTACGGGACCAGATACGCAGTATTTT. Translation: CSVGPTGGTGPDTQYF.

This clonotype showed up many times. V gene TRBV7-2 combines with J gene TRBJ2-3; 8 bases line up with TRBD2. Germline V gene lookup returns CDR1 SGHTA and CDR2 FQGNSA. CDR3 length: 16 residues. Trimming at V came to 3 bases and at J to 2 bases, leaving 7 bases not matched to a gene. Here the CDR3 reads CASSFSGLAHTDTQYF. In DNA, the CDR3 is TGTGCCAGCAGCTTTTCCGGACTAGCCCACACAGATACGCAGTATTTT.

This clonotype showed up many times. The V and J genes are TRBV5-6 and TRBJ2-5, with D perhaps matching TRBD1 (6 bases). This CDR3 comprises 14 residues. V lost 5 bases and J lost 5, with 16 bases in between. Per the germline V gene, CDR1 is SGHDT and CDR2 is YYEEEE. This CDR3 reads CASSHRGRRETQYF. In DNA form, the CDR3 reads TGTGCCAGCAGTCATAGGGGGAGAAGGGAGACCCAGTACTTC.

There are a few counts of this clonotype. The V call is TRBV5-1, the J call TRBJ1-1; D remains ambiguous. Deletions cut 0 bases from V and 0 bases from J, with 15 bases between. The length of the CDR3 is 17 residues. In germline, CDR1 is SGHRS, CDR2 YFSETQ. DNA for the CDR3: TGCGCCAGCAGCTTGGAAGGCAGGCGGACCTTGAACACTGAAGCTTTCTTT. It encodes CASSLEGRRTLNTEAFF.

This clonotype came up many times. The chain has TRBV12-3 or TRBV12-4 and TRBJ1-1; D may be TRBD1 (5 bases). V was trimmed by 5 bases and J by 7 bases, leaving 17 bases between them. The CDR3 covers 14 residues. CDR3 DNA sequence: TGTGCCAGCAGTATGGCCCTCGTCAGGGTTGAAGCTTTCTTT. Amino acids: CASSMALVRVEAFF.

At least ten counts were recorded for this clonotype. The CDR3 bases are TGTGCCAGCAGCCAATTGGGCCGCGGTCAGCCCCAGCATTTT. Protein product: CASSQLGRGQPQHF. The gene calls are TRBV3-1 and TRBJ1-5; D not certain. The germline gives CDR1 LGHDT, CDR2 YNNKEL (reference sequence). The CDR3 has 14 amino acids. Trimming removed 2 bases at V and 6 bases at J, with 11 bases between. Drawing the rest from reference TRBV3-1 and TRBJ1-5, the complete variable domain is DTAVSQTPKYLVTQMGNDKSIKCEQNLGHDTMYWYKQDSKKFLKIMFSYNNKELIINETVPNRFSPKSPDKAHLNLHINSLELGDSAVYFCASSQLGRGQPQHFGDGTRLSIL.

This clonotype was observed at least ten times. This chain connects TRBV4-1 to TRBJ2-5; 8 bases map to TRBD2. This CDR3 contains 13 residues. Germline loops: CDR1 MGHRA, CDR2 YSYEKL. The trim removed 4 bases at V and 2 bases at J, leaving 0 bases unmatched. The CDR3 region has the DNA TGCGCCAGCAGCCCTAGCGGGCAAGAGACCCAGTACTTC. Translated: CASSPSGQETQYF.

Ten or more counts support this clonotype. The chain combines TRBV5-5 with TRBJ1-5, with D unclear. V was shortened by 4 bases and J by 4 bases, with 9 bases between the two germline ends. From germline, CDR1 is SGHKS and CDR2 YYEKEE (reference sequence). The CDR3 is made up of 13 amino acids. CDR3 loop: CASSRTVNQPQHF. In nucleotides, the CDR3 is TGTGCCAGCAGCCGGACGGTAAATCAGCCCCAGCATTTT.

This chain joins TRBV6-1 and TRBJ1-5; tentatively, D is TRBD1 (5 bases). V was shortened by 6 bases and J by 4 bases, with 13 bases between the two germline ends. Germline V CDR1 and CDR2: MNHNS, SASEGT. This CDR3 contains 14 residues. The CDR3 DNA is TGTGCCAGCAGACCCGGGACGGAGAATCAGCCCCAGCATTTT. It encodes CASRPGTENQPQHF.